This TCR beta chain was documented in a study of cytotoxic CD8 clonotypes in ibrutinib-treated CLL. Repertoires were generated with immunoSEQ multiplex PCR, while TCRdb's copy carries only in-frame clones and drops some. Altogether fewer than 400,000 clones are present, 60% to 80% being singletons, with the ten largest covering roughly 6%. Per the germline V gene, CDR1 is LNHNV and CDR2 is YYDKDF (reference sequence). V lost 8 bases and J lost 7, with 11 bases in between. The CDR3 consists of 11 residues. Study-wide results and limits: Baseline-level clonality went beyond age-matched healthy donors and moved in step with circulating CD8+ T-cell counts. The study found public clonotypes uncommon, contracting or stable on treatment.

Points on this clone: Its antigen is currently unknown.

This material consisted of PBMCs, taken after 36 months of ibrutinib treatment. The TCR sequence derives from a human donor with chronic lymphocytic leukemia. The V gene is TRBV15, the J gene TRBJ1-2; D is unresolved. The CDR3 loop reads CATPLGGGYTF. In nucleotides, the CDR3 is TGTGCCACCCCTTTGGGCGGTGGCTACACCTTC.